This T cell receptor beta chain is from a study of T cell responses to AZD1222 COVID-19 vaccine. Assay used: immunoSEQ multiplex PCR; TCRdb lists only in-frame clones, some missing. The sample lists 90,000 to 150,000 clones, 70% to 90% occurring once. The length of the CDR3 is 14 residues. Unmatched junction bases numbered 2, after V lost 8 bases and J lost 1 base. Looked up from germline, CDR1 is MRHNA and CDR2 is SNTAGT. Sequencing used peripheral blood, obtained on day 0 of AZD1222 vaccination. The TCR comes from an adult in good health. The gene calls are TRBV6-4 and TRBJ2-2, with 9 bases aligning to TRBD1. The CDR3 reads CASRTGENTGELFF. In DNA form, the CDR3 reads TGTGCCAGCCGGACAGGGGAGAACACCGGGGAGCTGTTTTTT.